This record covers a single T cell receptor beta chain. Only one count was recorded for this clonotype. The clone's antigen remains unknown. One base away there is no much larger clone; base qualities are not given. Library creation used 5' RACE. The sequencer listed for this sample is Illumina HiSeq 2500. A second PCR of roughly 6 to 12 cycles was run with a J-beta primer mix and a sample-barcoded 5' primer. A unique molecular identifier was introduced onto each TCR beta cDNA molecule by a template-switch 5' adaptor carrying 12 random nucleotides. At least 2.5 million CDR3-containing paired-end reads were obtained from each sample. The Mint cDNA synthesis kit, primed by a TRBC-specific oligonucleotide, was used to synthesize first-strand cDNA from all RNA. Following uracil-DNA glycosylase treatment, a first 18-cycle PCR with universal primers M1SS and BC2_uni_R was performed on all cDNA. The published analysis was carried out like this. Each sample was normalized by randomly selecting 1 million high-quality reads, each carrying a distinct molecular identifier. Instead of being binned into consensus sequences, reads that shared molecular identifiers were thrown out. MiTCR, set to a Q25 quality threshold and the strictest error-elimination algorithm, was used for CDR3 identification, clonotype clustering and error correction. A nonparametric unseen species model with Euler transformation was used to estimate lower-bound total TCR beta diversity. The public sequencing data were trimmed at Q25 with fastp and processed into clonotypes with MiXCR by TCRdb, which kept only in-frame beta chains. Each CDR3 protein appears once, grouped with its most common genes and DNA. These V and J calls are TCRdb output, not the study's own analysis. The sample data list approximately 580,000 distinct CDR3 sequences, and approximately 25% of these were observed just once. The ten largest clonotypes hold less than 9% of the sample.

The sample originates from a study of blood T cells in healthy people across ages (dated by TCRdb to the mid-2010s). Regarding the research as a whole: In model experiments, template switching captured about one uniquely barcoded TCR beta cDNA molecule for every two T cells. Using deep sequencing normalized with unique cDNA molecular identifiers, the study measured how TCR beta repertoire diversity changes with age. The donors were divided into four age groups: young (average approximately 17 years), middle-aged (under 40), aged (about 56) and long-lived (roughly 88). Using the same blood draw, the study looked at two additional independent replicas of 1 million unique cDNA reads for two donors, one aged 18 to 30 and the other aged 80 or older. Study-wide findings and limitations: The percentage of naive T cells measured by flow cytometry correlated strongly with observed TCR beta diversity. Bulk unsorted PBMC profiling prevented conclusive comparison of naive and antigen-experienced compartments. Donor CMV infection status was unknown, potentially confounding age-related changes in expanded clonotypes. Estimates of total diversity from one million sequenced T cells were regarded as lower bounds and underestimates. Observed TCR beta diversity per million T cells fell roughly linearly with age, and a significant reduction was already apparent by age approximately 41. Compared with the aged group, the long-lived group had more naive CD4+ T cells, fewer expanded clones and increased TCR diversity, a pattern suggesting age selection.

The donors were roughly 39 Caucasian individuals from Russia, aged roughly 6 to 100 years, who were systemically healthy. Each donor gave ten milliliters of peripheral blood, collected into EDTA-treated Vacutainer tubes. Ficoll-Paque density-gradient centrifugation was used to isolate PBMCs, with at least 6.5 million per sample. Total RNA was extracted from PBMCs with Trizol reagent, with at least 6 micrograms obtained per sample. The percentages of naive CD45RAhigh/CD27high T cells were determined by flow cytometry on a PBMC aliquot from every donor. Separately, the same data were catalogued under a study of T cells of mothers and their children. As noted in the second study: Donors were nine systemically healthy Caucasian individuals: three mothers and their six children. cDNA synthesis consumed the entire amount of extracted RNA, loaded at 1.5 ug RNA in each 15 ul reaction. In the second PCR, the M1S primer added sample barcodes and 2-4 random nucleotides. Each mother yielded over 10 million TCR beta CDR3 reads and each child 2.5 million to 3 million reads. TCR recombination output is similarly shaped by thymic selection in related and unrelated pairs, with a minor effect exerted by inherited differences. Normalized repertoire overlap was always found to be slightly, but never significantly, higher in related mother-child pairs than in unrelated mother-child pairs. Persistent microchimeric T cell clones were not detected, at a sensitivity of approximately 100 clones per million clonotypes. The study used deep NGS to compare TCR beta repertoires of mothers and children, seeking features distinguishing related mother-child pairs from unrelated individuals. On average, the children were about 10 +/- 4 years old, while the mothers were 40 +/- 4 years old. After adapter ligation was performed with NEBNext reagents, the libraries were sequenced on an Illumina HiSeq 2000 with 100+100 nt paired-end reads. To prevent cross-contamination, the mother and child libraries were prepared a month apart and were sequenced in separate runs. For each donor, somewhere between roughly 450,000 and 2,000,000 distinct TCR beta clonotypes were identified. Naive TCR beta clonotypes were estimated from low-frequency clonotypes matched to each donor's FACS-determined naive share, without sorting.

Material: blood. The receptor comes from a boy aged 5 to 17 in good health.

CDR3 reads: CASSLFSSYNEQFF. The base sequence is TGTGCCAGCAGCCTGTTTAGCTCCTACAATGAGCAGTTCTTC. The V gene is TRBV28 and the J gene is TRBJ2-1, with the D gene call left open. There are 14 amino acids in the CDR3, from cysteine to phenylalanine inclusive. Only CDR3 DNA is held: 42 bases, read in frame from base 1. Trimming costs V 6 bases and J 0 bases, and their ends lie 9 bases apart. CDR1 and CDR2 are drawn from the germline V gene: MDHEN, SYDVKM.